The entry that follows covers one TCR beta chain sequence. In its sample, this clone was seen a few times. Its specific antigen is unknown. No quality values exist for individual bases; no much larger clone is one base distant. Library preparation was by the immunoSEQ multiplex PCR assay. A mixture of 60 forward primers for TCR Vbeta segments and 13 reverse primers for TCR Jbeta segments was used in the multiplex PCR. A multiplex PCR assay on genomic DNA amplified the CDR3 region of rearranged TCR beta genes. The Illumina HiSeq System was used to sequence the amplified TCR beta libraries as 87-base-pair reads. In the original analysis: A later analysis counted 65 million to 90 million unique TCR beta chains across the 690 or so repertoires, and 9 million to 14 million of these chains were shared by at least two donors. To remove PCR and sequencing errors, raw reads were error-corrected and collapsed into unique sequences using a nearest-neighbor algorithm that merged closely related sequences. To assign V, D and J gene segments, CDR3 sequences were aligned to IMGT reference sequences. For a sequence to be retained, at least a six-nucleotide match to both a V gene segment and a J gene segment was required. A rearrangement was called productive if the CDR3 had no stop codons and remained in frame with V and J, and every other rearrangement was called non-productive. Following IMGT convention, CDR3 was defined as the stretch from the second conserved V-encoded cysteine to the conserved J-encoded phenylalanine. In an earlier analysis of more than 550 of the donors, sequences lacking an unambiguous match to a single V gene segment were excluded. An earlier analysis of 450 to 650 of the donors called V segments functional above 56.7% productive rearrangements and segregating when the between-donor standard deviation exceeded 5%. A statistical classification framework was developed to diagnose cytomegalovirus status using the catalog of TCR beta chain sequences. A later analysis assigned V and J genes by comparing TCR nucleotide sequences with IMGT/GENE-DB human TR gene sequences. Using the TCRdist pipeline, a later analysis assigned CDR3 sequences along with most-parsimonious VDJ recombination scenarios. In a later analysis, each TCR beta chain was defined by its CDR3 amino acid sequence together with its V-gene family, and reads without a unique V-gene family were excluded. As a way to deal with suspected cross-contamination and a sequencing artifact, a later analysis dropped 500 to 700 nucleotide sequences that were highly shared and had low generation probability. A later analysis calculated a clonal expansion index for each public chain from normalized within-repertoire ranks of inferred template counts. Generation probabilities in a later analysis came from a VDJ recombination model fitted to out-of-frame rearrangements, and those results were checked against IGoR. In a later analysis, hypergeometric tests were used to score TCR-TCR, TCR-HLA and TCR-CMV co-occurrence, with a repertoire-size bias correction applied to TCR pairs. To estimate false discovery rates, a later analysis permuted the HLA or CMV assignments 20 times. In a later analysis, co-occurring TCRs were grouped using DBSCAN, and TCRdist sequence similarity was added for clustering within HLA-allele-positive subsets. Co-occurrence clustering excluded repertoires with fewer than 30,000 or more than 120,000 public chains, plus five with anomalous nucleotide sharing. Here the immuneACCESS table is served through TCRdb, limited to in-frame sequences with V and J called. Missing clones are a known gap in these copies; in checked studies unresolved V genes cover under half, and the rest lacks a known reason. The V and J calls and the clone size are those of that table, but D and trimming were determined from the DNA. This sample gives some 170,000 clones in total; around 81% of them show up just once. Of the sample, 0.95% to 1.1% is held by the ten largest clones.

From a lookup of the germline V gene, CDR1 and CDR2 are MNHNS and SASEGT. The CDR3 goes from the cysteine to the phenylalanine over 18 residues. Left in the record is the CDR3 DNA by itself, 54 bases read in frame from the first base. V lost 3 bases and J lost 0 bases; the stretch between them is 15 bases long. The cohort consisted of some 730 healthy bone marrow donors. Cohort members were all nominally healthy when sampled, although unrecorded immune exposures were likely present. The donor was CMV seronegative and belonged to the group of 320 or so seronegative cohort members. Each donor provided a peripheral blood sample, and peripheral blood mononuclear cells were used for TCR beta sequencing. Genomic DNA extraction from the blood cell samples was performed with the Qiagen DNeasy Blood Extraction Kit. The data were taken from a study of cytomegalovirus exposure and HLA in healthy donors (dated by TCRdb to about 2017). Study-wide context: In an earlier analysis of under 600 of the donors, 250 to 350 Gb of sequence data and about 110 million unique TCR beta sequences from approximately 180 million T cells were reported. Roughly 290 gigabases of sequencing data and 70 million to 100 million unique TCR sequences made up an early release that covered approximately 620 HLA-typed donors. Among the approximately 400 genotyped donors, around 79% belonged to the genetic ancestry cluster associated with self-reported Caucasian donors. The study aimed to test whether signatures of past pathogen exposure could be identified by cataloging public T cell receptors. Using immunosequencing, the study profiled T cell repertoires from 550 to 750 subjects and related those repertoires to cytomegalovirus serostatus. A separate validation cohort of about 110 different subjects was used in addition to the approximately 670-subject first cohort. The study combined high-throughput TCR immunosequencing, statistical association of individual TCRs with disease status, and machine learning to predict cytomegalovirus infection status. To study patterns of TCR occurrence, a later analysis re-analyzed previously published TCR beta repertoires from under 750 donors and added high-resolution HLA genotyping. Rather than drawing on any new phenotypic data, the later analysis identified candidate immune exposures from TCR beta sequences and the way those sequences occurred across donors. An earlier analysis of 587 of the donors used high-throughput TCR beta sequencing to judge whether each TCR beta V gene segment behaved as functional or pseudogenic. Alongside the repertoire data, information on donor age, sex, ethnicity and CMV serostatus was compiled. In a later genetic analysis, genome-wide SNP genotypes for about three fifths of the roughly 670 donors were used, and that subset was treated as a discovery cohort. All discovery cohort repertoires had been generated using a single sequencing platform. HLA typing included class I and class II loci at four-digit resolution. The number of typed donors differed by locus: about 629-630 for A, B, C, DRB1 and DQB1; 522 for DQA1; fewer than 610 for DPA1; and 400 to 480 for DPB1. Roughly five DR-DQ haplotypes were handled as single units for association and clustering because linkage in the cohort was strong. Across 300 to 500 genotyped donors of the cohort, an average of approximately 220,000 unique TCR beta nucleotide sequences per donor were sequenced, and roughly 20% of those sequences were non-productive.

Overall study outcomes, separate from this receptor: A later analysis associated 17,000 or so TCR beta sequences with specific HLA alleles at a false discovery rate of 0.05. A later analysis found that HLA-associated TCR beta chains were more clonally expanded and had lower generation probabilities than equally common non-associated chains. Most TCR sequences were seen in very few donors, while some public TCRs were found in many individuals. Compared with the roughly 720-donor mean, donors in an Asian-associated ancestry cluster had fewer N-insertions in productive TCRs, according to a later genetic analysis. A cluster of highly shared sequence variants was judged likely to represent a technical artifact of the sequencing pipeline. Sequencing depth was assumed to be roughly uniform across donors in the presence/absence analyses, though that assumption may not hold. It was suggested by the authors that the approach could potentially be generalized to other disease states and immunological phenotypes. Because counts were too low, about 17 rarely observed V segments, including chromosome 9 orphons, were excluded from the earlier analysis of several hundred of the donors. Some IMGT-functional V segments, including TRBV6-2 and TRBV6-3, could not be told apart with the 87-base-pair reads, so those segments were excluded. In an earlier analysis of fewer than 700 of the donors, most TCR beta V segments appeared in productive rearrangements about 90% or about 30% of the time, broadly matching IMGT annotations. The study listed 150 to 200 TCR beta chains as associated with cytomegalovirus. Three of the identified cytomegalovirus-associated TCR beta chains were confirmed in vitro to be specific for cytomegalovirus antigens. The only immune exposure information available for the cohort was CMV serostatus. V-gene and J-gene trimming of TCR beta chains was associated with a missense DCLRE1C variant in a later genetic analysis, and the association was replicated in an independent cohort. The classifier was reported to diagnose cytomegalovirus status with high specificity and sensitivity in both the original and validation cohorts. Assigning TCR associations to individual alleles was difficult when HLA alleles, especially DR and DQ, strongly co-occurred. A further reported finding was that TCR beta sequences accurately predicted the HLA-A and HLA-B alleles for most subjects in the first cohort. Linkage disequilibrium might explain the correlated functional status among segregating V segments, but an unknown experimental factor could not be excluded. The cohort was sequenced for TCR beta chains only, and without alpha or paired-chain data the features that could be detected were limited. According to a later analysis, most CMV-associated TCR beta chains appeared to be HLA-restricted, and the HLA associations seemed to be driven largely by CMV exposure. Because HLA typing was missing for some donors at each locus, association tests included only the typed subset. A later analysis found that TCR association rates varied across HLA loci, with DRB1 alleles showing the most associated TCRs and HLA-C alleles the fewest. A later analysis reported that several top co-occurrence clusters appeared linked to parvovirus B19, influenza, CMV and Epstein-Barr virus.

The source is a woman between 40 and 50 years old in good health and CMV-seronegative. The source material was PBMCs. This sequence uses TRBV6-1 and TRBJ2-6; TRBD1 is a possible D gene, resting on 6 matching bases. CDR3 region: CASSDPTGLTSGANVLTF. Read as DNA, the sequence is TGTGCCAGCAGTGATCCAACAGGGTTGACCTCTGGGGCCAACGTCCTGACTTTC.